The clone carrying this T cell receptor beta chain has just a few counts. These data belong to a study of beta chain features in type 1 diabetes. The CDR3 is 14 amino acids. Germline-derived CDR1 and CDR2 are MDHEN and SYDVKM. Deletions cut 5 bases from V and 2 bases from J, with 13 bases between. Reverse transcription of all isolated RNA meant that expressed TCRB transcripts were sequenced. Profiling relied on immunoSEQ multiplex PCR, and the TCRdb table lists in-frame clones only, not all of them. This table holds approximately 140,000 clones, 6.9% found once. The specimen sequenced was central memory CD4+ T cells from blood. This chain uses TRBV28 with TRBJ2-7; the D gene is possibly TRBD1 (6 bases). The receptor was isolated from a woman aged 25 to 39 in good health. The CDR3 region has the DNA TGTGCCAGCAGTGGGACAAATCAACCCTACGAGCAGTACTTC. Encoded protein: CASSGTNQPYEQYF.